One sample yielded the 26 T cell receptor beta chains listed below, sequenced in a study of CD4 T cells in relation to SARS-CoV-2 and coronaviruses. No cognate antigen is known for these TCRs. Before the COVID-19 pandemic, during about 2011-2019, CD4+ T cells were taken from unexposed donors. After ten to eleven days of culture, CD4+ T cells were isolated. The assay was immunoSEQ multiplex PCR, and TCRdb's table has in-frame clones only and misses some. The profile shows around 28,000 clones, 74% of them singletons. Sequenced: CD4+ T cells from PBMCs, cultured in vitro. The receptor set was obtained from a human donor in good health.

This chain links TRBV6-6 with TRBJ1-3, with D unresolved. Trimming left V 4 bases short and J 0 bases short, with 7 bases between. This CDR3 is 14 amino acids long. Germline CDR1 and CDR2: MNHNY and SVGAGI (reference sequence). The CDR3, as DNA: TGTGCCAGCAGTTCCGGTGGCTCTGGAAACACCATATATTTT. Protein product: CASSSGGSGNTIYF.

The chain combines TRBV5-1 with TRBJ1-2; tentatively, D is TRBD1 (5 bases). Germline values: CDR1 SGHRS, CDR2 YFSETQ. Deletions cut 6 bases from V and 5 bases from J, with 17 bases between. This CDR3 region has 14 residues. CDR3 loop: CASMASGNSYGYTF. The CDR3 DNA is TGCGCCAGCATGGCGTCAGGGAATAGTTATGGCTACACCTTC.

The genes are TRBV27 and TRBJ2-5; 8 bases map to TRBD1. Germline CDR1 and CDR2: MNHEY and SMNVEV (reference sequence). The CDR3 spans 15 residues. V trimming: 5 bases; J trimming: 2 bases; junction bases outside the gene matches: 7. The CDR3 loop reads CASSRQGNRQETQYF. For the CDR3, the DNA is TGTGCCAGCAGTCGACAGGGGAATCGGCAAGAGACCCAGTACTTC.

The chain uses TRBV14 and TRBJ2-1, with D perhaps matching TRBD1 or TRBD2 (5 bases each). The CDR3 loop spans 14 amino acids. CDR1 and CDR2 from the germline V gene are SGHDN and FVKESK. Trimming cost V 4 bases and J 10 bases, with 17 bases left between them. The CDR3 region has the DNA TGTGCCAGCAGCCGGGGCTTGGGATGGGGGGAGCAGTTCTTC. Translating it yields CASSRGLGWGEQFF. The complete variable domain, with remaining parts taken from reference TRBV14 and TRBJ2-1, reads EAGVTQFPSHSVIEKGQTVTLRCDPISGHDNLYWYRRVMGKEIKFLLHFVKESKQDESGMPNNRFLAERTGGTYSTLKVQPAELEDSGVYFCASSRGLGWGEQFFGPGTRLTVL.

The J gene is TRBJ1-1, the V gene TRBV7-2; D may be TRBD1 (5 bases). Germline V gene sequence: CDR1 SGHTA, CDR2 FQGNSA. V lost 3 bases and J lost 1, with 9 bases in between. The CDR3 is 14 residues long. The CDR3 region has the DNA TGTGCCAGCAGCTTCTTTACAGGGAACACTGAAGCTTTCTTT. Translation gives CASSFFTGNTEAFF. The whole variable domain, remainder taken from reference TRBV7-2 and TRBJ1-1, is GAGVSQSPSNKVTEKGKDVELRCDPISGHTALYWYRQSLGQGLEFLIYFQGNSAPDKSGLPSDRFSAERTGGSVSTLTIQRTQQEDSAVYLCASSFFTGNTEAFFGQGTRLTVV.

Points on this clone: The junction does not match germline at one end; this may be a read error. The chain has TRBV6-1 and TRBJ2-4; possibly TRBD1 or TRBD2 for D (6 bases each). Germline V gene sequence: CDR1 MNHNS, CDR2 SASEGT. This CDR3 comprises 14 residues. CDR3 bases: TGTGCCAGCAGTGACCTCGGTGGGAGGAGGGGGAAAGACTTC. It specifies CASSDLGGRRGKDF.

The J gene is TRBJ2-1, the V gene TRBV19; 10 nucleotides match TRBD2. In germline, CDR1 is LNHDA, CDR2 SQIVND (reference sequence). V lost 3 bases to trimming and J lost 4 bases; unmatched junction nucleotides: 6. CDR3 length: 16 amino acids. This CDR3 reads CASSIQRGGRYNEQFF. CDR3 nucleotides: TGTGCCAGTAGTATTCAGCGGGGGGGCCGATACAATGAGCAGTTCTTC.

This chain connects TRBV5-4 to TRBJ1-2, with 9 bases fitting TRBD1. Germline CDR1 and CDR2: SGHNT and YYREEE (reference sequence). This CDR3 is 18 amino acids long. With V trimmed by 4 bases and J by 2 bases, 15 bases remained unmatched. The CDR3 sequence is CASSLKIRTGAANYGYTF. The CDR3 DNA reads TGTGCCAGCAGCCTCAAAATAAGGACAGGGGCCGCAAACTATGGCTACACCTTC.

The chain links TRBV11-2 to TRBJ1-4; the D gene is possibly TRBD1 (5 bases). The CDR3 length is 16 residues. CDR1 is SGHAT, CDR2 FQNNGV, per germline. The germline V and J ends were trimmed by 5 bases and 8 bases, with 21 bases remaining between them. CDR3 coding DNA: TGTGCCAGCAGCCCGGGTGGGGCAAGGGGAGGGGAAAAACTGTTTTTT. Protein: CASSPGGARGGEKLFF. Full variable domain (remainder filled in from reference TRBV11-2 and TRBJ1-4): EAGVAQSPRYKIIEKRQSVAFWCNPISGHATLYWYQQILGQGPKLLIQFQNNGVVDDSQLPKDRFSAERLKGVDSTLKIQPAKLEDSAVYLCASSPGGARGGEKLFFGSGTQLSVL.

This clone was seen more than once but under ten times. J is TRBJ2-1 and V is TRBV7-9; D is perhaps TRBD2 (5 bases). Germline V gene sequence: CDR1 SEHNR, CDR2 FQNEAQ (reference sequence). V was clipped by 7 bases and J by 10 bases, with 17 bases between them. The CDR3 covers 13 residues. The CDR3 bases are TGTGCCAGCACCCCCTCGGAGGTTCAGGAGCAGTTCTTC. Amino acids: CASTPSEVQEQFF.

This clone is large within its sample. This chain uses TRBV3-1 (or the pseudogene TRBV3-2) with TRBJ2-1; 10 bases match TRBD2. Germline V gene lookup returns CDR1 LGHDT and CDR2 YNNKEL (reference sequence). Unmatched junction bases numbered 3, after V lost 5 bases and J lost 2 bases. The CDR3 runs to 15 residues. As DNA, the CDR3 is TGTGCCAGCAGCGAGCGGGAGGGCACCTACAATGAGCAGTTCTTC. This encodes CASSEREGTYNEQFF.

This clone turned up a few times. This chain joins TRBV18 and TRBJ1-5; 7 nucleotides line up with TRBD1. This CDR3 has 13 residues. Germline lookup yields CDR1 KGHSH and CDR2 LQKENI. Germline trimming cut 8 bases from V and 1 base from J; bases unmatched to any gene: 2. CDR3 in DNA: TGTGCCAGCGGACAGGTCAGCAATCAGCCCCAGCATTTT. It encodes CASGQVSNQPQHF.

This clone is a singleton in its sample. The CDR3, as DNA: TGTGCCACCAGTGTCCGGCGGGGGGGCCCGGAGACCCAGTACTTC. Amino acid sequence: CATSVRRGGPETQYF. The chain couples TRBV24-1 to TRBJ2-5; 9 bases fit TRBD2. The CDR3 consists of 15 residues. Germline-derived CDR1 and CDR2 are KGHDR and SFDVKD. The junction had 8 bases not matched to a gene; V was cut back by 5 bases and J by 5 bases.

The chain recombines TRBV10-3 with TRBJ1-5, with TRBD1 identical over 8 bases. The CDR3 sequence is 15 residues long. Trimming cost V 6 bases and J 1 base; bases outside gene matches: 5. Looked up from germline, CDR1 is ENHRY and CDR2 is SYGVKD. CDR3 in DNA: TGTGCCATCAGCCAGACAGGGGCCAGCAATCAGCCCCAGCATTTT. It codes for CAISQTGASNQPQHF.

This rearrangement joins TRBV4-1 to TRBJ1-3; 8 nucleotides line up with TRBD1. The CDR3 extends over 15 amino acids. The V segment lost 4 bases and the J segment 4 bases; nucleotides outside the gene matches: 6. Germline lookup yields CDR1 MGHRA and CDR2 YSYEKL. The CDR3 protein is CASSLATGEGNTIYF. The CDR3 nucleotides read TGCGCCAGCAGCCTAGCGACAGGGGAGGGAAACACCATATATTTT.

This chain uses TRBV11-2 with TRBJ2-7; possibly TRBD2 for D (6 bases). The germline V gene encodes CDR1 SGHAT and CDR2 FQNNGV. V gave up 0 bases and J gave up 7 bases, with 10 bases separating them. The CDR3 runs to 13 residues. CDR3: CASSLDRGLEQYF. The CDR3 DNA follows: TGTGCCAGCAGCTTAGATCGGGGGTTAGAGCAGTACTTC.

The chain recombines TRBV11-2 with TRBJ2-5; the match to TRBD2 covers 8 bases. V was pared by 5 bases and J by 1 base, with 3 bases of the junction left unmatched. CDR3 length equals 14 residues. Germline values: CDR1 SGHAT, CDR2 FQNNGV. The CDR3 coding sequence is TGTGCCAGCAGCCCCGGGACTAGCCAAGAGACCCAGTACTTC. Translation gives CASSPGTSQETQYF.

This clone showed up just a few times. The chain links TRBV5-1 to TRBJ2-2, with unresolved D. The germline gives CDR1 SGHRS, CDR2 YFSETQ. This CDR3 has 15 residues. The V gene lost 4 bases and the J gene lost 1 base, with 11 bases spanning the gap. The chain's CDR3 is CASSTEAQNTGELFF. In DNA, the CDR3 is TGCGCCAGCAGCACCGAGGCCCAGAACACCGGGGAGCTGTTTTTT.

The rearrangement joins TRBV7-8 to TRBJ2-7; 10 nucleotides match TRBD2. The V gene end was trimmed by 5 bases and the J gene end by 5 bases; junction bases not matched to a gene: 6. This CDR3 has 14 amino acids. Germline CDR1 SGHVS, CDR2 FQNEAQ. The CDR3 bases are TGTGCCAGCAGCACTAGCGGGATCGTCGACGAGCAGTACTTC. This encodes CASSTSGIVDEQYF.

The chain recombines TRBV6-1 with TRBJ2-1, with 7 bases matching TRBD2. CDR3 length: 16 residues. With V trimmed by 2 bases and J by 9 bases, 13 bases remained unmatched. The germline V gene encodes CDR1 MNHNS and CDR2 SASEGT. As DNA, the CDR3 is TGTGCCAGCAGTGAAAAGGAAGCGGGGCACTTGGGTGAGCAGTTCTTC. Translated: CASSEKEAGHLGEQFF.

The chain joins TRBV6-2 or TRBV6-3 to TRBJ1-4, with a weak D call TRBD1 (5 bases). The CDR3 sequence is 13 residues long. The V gene lost 2 bases and the J gene lost 8 bases, with 9 bases spanning the gap. Germline V gives CDR1 MNHEY, CDR2 SVGEGT. CDR3: CASSYAGPEKLFF. In DNA form, the CDR3 reads TGTGCCAGCAGTTACGCGGGGCCCGAAAAACTGTTTTTT.

The rearrangement links TRBV5-1 to TRBJ2-1; D perhaps matches TRBD2 (6 bases). V lost 4 bases, J lost 4 bases, and 15 bases lay in between. The V gene's germline CDR1 is SGHRS and CDR2 YFSETQ. The CDR3 extends over 15 amino acids. The CDR3 DNA sequence: TGCGCCAGCAGCGAGGGACTCTCAAGATACAATGAGCAGTTCTTC. This gives the protein CASSEGLSRYNEQFF.

The gene calls are TRBV6-2 or TRBV6-3 and TRBJ2-5; weak D call: TRBD1 (5 bases). Trimming stripped 5 bases from V and 3 bases from J, with 16 bases between. The CDR3 runs to 15 residues. In germline, CDR1 is MNHEY, CDR2 SVGEGT. The CDR3 here is CASSIFRVPKETQYF. The CDR3 nucleotides read TGTGCCAGCAGTATCTTCAGGGTACCCAAAGAGACCCAGTACTTC.

CDR3 nucleotides: TGTGCCAGCAGCCGCGGGGGCAGCTCCAATCAGCCCCAGCATTTT. Translation gives CASSRGGSSNQPQHF. The chain uses TRBV5-8 and TRBJ1-5, with a tentative D call TRBD1 (6 bases). This CDR3 comprises 15 residues. Between the trimmed V and J ends, which lost 4 bases and 3 bases, there was a span of 14 bases. Germline V gives CDR1 SGHTS, CDR2 YDEGEE.

This clone was recorded once. The genes are TRBV11-3 and TRBJ2-5; TRBD1 matches 9 bases. Losses at the gene ends were 5 bases for V and 3 bases for J; bases not matched to a gene: 7. This CDR3 region has 15 residues. The germline V gene has CDR1 SGHNT and CDR2 YENEEA. The CDR3: CASSTSTGGEETQYF. The DNA for the CDR3 is TGTGCCAGCAGCACCTCGACAGGGGGGGAAGAGACCCAGTACTTC.

The chain links TRBV19 to TRBJ1-1; the D gene is possibly TRBD1 (5 bases). The CDR3 has 16 amino acids. V lost 3 bases and J lost 4, with 18 bases in between. The germline V gene has CDR1 LNHDA and CDR2 SQIVND (reference sequence). This chain's CDR3 is CASSMEAGLRSTEAFF. DNA for the CDR3: TGTGCCAGTAGTATGGAGGCAGGGCTACGGAGCACTGAAGCTTTCTTT. Full variable domain (missing parts from reference TRBV19 and TRBJ1-1): DGGITQSPKYLFRKEGQNVTLSCEQNLNHDAMYWYRQDPGQGLRLIYYSQIVNDFQKGDIAEGYSVSREKKESFPLTVTSAQKNPTAFYLCASSMEAGLRSTEAFFGQGTRLTVV.